Shown below are 28 T cell receptor beta chains from a single sample sequenced in a study of primary melanoma T cells and metastatic recurrence. Method: immunoSEQ multiplex PCR; TCRdb's copy keeps in-frame clones and lacks some. The sample contains over a thousand clones, around 80% of which appear only once. Sequenced sample: melanoma tumor tissue. The receptors were sampled from a human donor with melanoma.

This clone is large (0.1 to 1%). The V and J genes are TRBV11-3 and TRBJ2-5; TRBD2 matches 10 bases. Looked up from germline, CDR1 is SGHNT and CDR2 is YENEEA. J lost 1 base, V lost 6 bases, and 5 bases had no gene match. The CDR3 runs 15 residues. CDR3 in amino acids: CASRYGLAAQETQYF. CDR3 nucleotides: TGTGCCAGCAGGTACGGACTAGCGGCCCAAGAGACCCAGTACTTC.

The chain couples TRBV5-1 to TRBJ2-3; TRBD2 is a possible D gene (6 bases). Germline-derived CDR1 and CDR2 are SGHRS and YFSETQ. The germline V and J ends were trimmed by 3 bases and 0 bases, with 8 bases remaining between them. The CDR3 is 14 residues long. CDR3 sequence (DNA): TGCGCCAGCAGCTCGGGAGTAAGCACAGATACGCAGTATTTT. It yields the protein CASSSGVSTDTQYF.

This clone is termed large. V and J are TRBV28 and TRBJ2-1, with 9 bases fitting TRBD2. V shed 5 bases and J 0 bases; nucleotides not matched to a gene: 5. The CDR3 totals 16 residues. Per the germline V gene, CDR1 is MDHEN and CDR2 is SYDVKM. The CDR3, as DNA: TGTGCCAGCAGTGTAGCGGGAGATAGCTCCTACAATGAGCAGTTCTTC. Translation gives CASSVAGDSSYNEQFF.

J is TRBJ2-5 and V is TRBV11-3; no firm D call. The germline gives CDR1 SGHNT, CDR2 YENEEA. The V end was cut by 5 bases, the J end by 2 bases, with 18 bases between. The CDR3 is 16 residues long. CDR3 in DNA: TGTGCCAGCAGCGCTTCTCGGACGGGCTCTCAAGAGACCCAGTACTTC. It translates to CASSASRTGSQETQYF.

The chain is built from TRBV14 and TRBJ1-1; D remains unclear. The V end was cut by 5 bases, the J end by 5 bases, with 12 bases between. Germline V CDR1 and CDR2: SGHDN, FVKESK. This CDR3 has 13 residues. The CDR3: CASSASGLTEAFF. The CDR3 bases are TGTGCCAGCAGCGCCTCGGGGTTGACTGAAGCTTTCTTT.

The chain joins TRBV29-1 to TRBJ2-1; D not resolved. This CDR3 is 12 amino acids long. The germline V gene encodes CDR1 SQVTM and CDR2 ANQGSEA. Trimming left V 4 bases short and J 7 bases short, with 11 bases between. CDR3 coding DNA: TGCAGCGTTGTTCTTGTAGGGAATGAGCAGTTCTTC. This encodes CSVVLVGNEQFF.

This clone was detected once. The CDR3 loop is CASTQDRGQDTQYF. CDR3 sequence (DNA): TGTGCCAGCACCCAGGACAGGGGGCAAGATACGCAGTATTTT. This rearrangement joins TRBV28 to TRBJ2-3; the match to TRBD1 covers 11 bases. CDR3 length: 14 amino acids. After removal of 7 bases from V and 5 bases from J, the junction contained 5 bases not matched to a gene. Germline V lookup: CDR1 MDHEN, CDR2 SYDVKM. The entire variable domain, with the rest obtained from reference TRBV28 and TRBJ2-3, is as follows: DVKVTQSSRYLVKRTGEKVFLECVQDMDHENMFWYRQDPGLGLRLIYFSYDVKMKEKGDIPEGYSVSREKKERFSLILESASTNQTSMYLCASTQDRGQDTQYFGPGTRLTVL.

This clone was seen just once. The genes are TRBV11-3 and TRBJ2-1, with D possibly matching TRBD2 (6 bases). The CDR3 is 15 residues long. Germline lookup yields CDR1 SGHNT and CDR2 YENEEA. Trimming stripped 3 bases from V and 3 bases from J, with 12 bases between. The CDR3 bases are TGTGCCAGCAGCTTGTTATGGACTAACTACAATGAGCAGTTCTTC. It encodes CASSLLWTNYNEQFF.

The chain recombines TRBV19 with TRBJ1-3; no firm D call. This CDR3 spans 16 amino acids. The germline V gene encodes CDR1 LNHDA and CDR2 SQIVND (reference sequence). The V gene lost 2 bases and the J gene lost 2 bases, with 13 bases spanning the gap. CDR3 in amino acids: CASSIFGFEPGNTIYF. In nucleotides, the CDR3 is TGTGCCAGTAGTATATTCGGTTTTGAACCTGGAAACACCATATATTTT.

The chain links TRBV30 to TRBJ1-1, with D possibly matching TRBD1 (5 bases). The CDR3 contains 15 residues. Germline CDR1 GTSNPN, CDR2 SVGIG (reference sequence). Trimming shortened V by 3 bases and J by 1 base, and 15 bases separated the two germline ends. The CDR3 spells CAWRSKTARNTEAFF. The CDR3 bases are TGTGCCTGGAGGTCCAAGACAGCTAGGAACACTGAAGCTTTCTTT.

The chain recombines TRBV30 with TRBJ1-1; D call uncertain. Germline CDR1 is GTSNPN and CDR2 is SVGIG (reference sequence). The CDR3 covers 16 residues. V dropped 4 bases and J dropped 0 bases, with 18 bases sitting between them. CDR3 coding DNA: TGTGCCTGGACAGATAACCTGGGGAGAATGAACACTGAAGCTTTCTTT. Its protein is CAWTDNLGRMNTEAFF.

CDR3 sequence reads: CASTRQRNEKLFF. CDR3 in DNA: TGTGCCAGTACCCGACAGCGTAATGAAAAACTGTTTTTT. The gene calls are TRBV19 and TRBJ1-4, with a tentative D call TRBD1 (5 bases). There are 13 residues in the CDR3. V was shortened by 7 bases and J by 4 bases, with 10 bases between the two germline ends. The germline V gene encodes CDR1 LNHDA and CDR2 SQIVND (reference sequence).

The chain has TRBV28 and TRBJ1-1; D unclear. Trimming stripped 3 bases from V and 8 bases from J, with 13 bases between. In germline, CDR1 is MDHEN, CDR2 SYDVKM. CDR3 length: 13 residues. The CDR3 loop reads CASSFGLAGEAFF. CDR3 nucleotide sequence: TGTGCCAGCAGTTTCGGGCTGGCAGGAGAAGCTTTCTTT.

The chain recombines TRBV12-5 with TRBJ1-4; D is perhaps TRBD1 (5 bases). This CDR3 has 14 amino acids. Germline loops: CDR1 LGHNT, CDR2 FRNRAP. CDR3 amino acids: CASSNGTHFGKLFF. In DNA, the CDR3 is TGTGCCAGTTCCAACGGGACCCACTTCGGAAAACTGTTTTTT.

This chain uses TRBV9 with TRBJ1-1; no clear D gene. Germline V gene sequence: CDR1 SGDLS, CDR2 YYNGEE. The CDR3 length is 13 residues. V lost 6 bases, J lost 0 bases, and 9 bases lay in between. The CDR3 bases are TGTGCCAGCAAAGGGAGCATGAACACTGAAGCTTTCTTT. Amino acids: CASKGSMNTEAFF.

The chain recombines TRBV6-4 with TRBJ2-4; a possible D gene is TRBD1 (6 bases). CDR3 length equals 15 residues. Germline CDR1 MRHNA, CDR2 SNTAGT. V was clipped by 6 bases and J by 6 bases, with 18 bases between them. CDR3 DNA sequence: TGTGCCAGCAGCCAAACGCAGGGGCGACTAAACATTCAGTACTTC. Its protein product is CASSQTQGRLNIQYF.

The chain employs TRBV7-1 and TRBJ2-7, with 9 bases that match TRBD1. TRBV7-1 is an ORF, with its function uncertain. The CDR3 is made up of 16 amino acids. The V and J ends lost 4 bases and 3 bases, in that order; junction bases with no gene match: 10. CDR3 residues: CASSFAAGQGFYEQYF. DNA for the CDR3: TGTGCCAGCAGCTTCGCTGCGGGACAGGGTTTCTACGAGCAGTACTTC.

The V gene is TRBV19, the J gene TRBJ1-1; D call uncertain. Per germline, CDR1 LNHDA and CDR2 SQIVND (reference sequence). Trimming left V 1 base short and J 1 base short, with 10 bases between. The CDR3 runs to 15 residues. Written as DNA, the CDR3 is TGTGCCAGTAGTATAGGGGTCTGGGAGAACACTGAAGCTTTCTTT. Its protein product is CASSIGVWENTEAFF.

The chain recombines TRBV25-1 with TRBJ2-1; D is ambiguous. The CDR3 has 14 amino acids. V lost 3 bases and J 4 bases, leaving 10 bases between the germline ends. Germline V gene data show CDR1 as MGHDK and CDR2 as SYGVNS. CDR3 region: CASSDGVSYNEQFF. The CDR3 coding sequence is TGTGCCAGCAGTGACGGAGTATCATACAATGAGCAGTTCTTC. Looking up the rest from reference TRBV25-1 and TRBJ2-1 gives the full variable domain: EADIYQTPRYLVIGTGKKITLECSQTMGHDKMYWYQQDPGMELHLIHYSYGVNSTEKGDLSSESTVSRIRTEHFPLTLESARPSHTSQYLCASSDGVSYNEQFFGPGTRLTVL.

This chain uses TRBV12-5 with TRBJ1-6; D is unclear. This CDR3 is 13 amino acids long. Germline-derived CDR1 and CDR2 are LGHNT and FRNRAP. V lost 1 base, J lost 13 bases, and 11 bases lay in between. This CDR3 reads CASGLEIGSPLHF. For the CDR3, the DNA is TGTGCTAGTGGTTTGGAGATTGGGTCCCCCCTCCACTTT.

The genes are TRBV19 and TRBJ1-5; possible D gene TRBD1, 5 bases. V was trimmed by 3 bases and J by 6 bases, leaving 15 bases between them. The CDR3 runs 15 residues. Germline V gives CDR1 LNHDA, CDR2 SQIVND (reference sequence). CDR3: CASSIDSQKGQPQHF. The CDR3 DNA reads as TGTGCCAGTAGTATCGACAGTCAAAAAGGTCAGCCCCAGCATTTT.

The chain has TRBV19 and TRBJ1-3; 7 bases match TRBD1. Germline V gene sequence: CDR1 LNHDA, CDR2 SQIVND (reference sequence). The CDR3 loop spans 14 amino acids. The V segment lost 8 bases and the J segment 2 bases; nucleotides outside the gene matches: 6. The CDR3 bases are TGTGCCAGTCTGAAGACAGGGACTGGAAACACCATATATTTT. Translation gives CASLKTGTGNTIYF.

The chain has TRBV19 and TRBJ2-1; TRBD2 agrees at 7 bases. The J segment lost 2 bases and the V segment lost 4 bases, leaving 2 bases of the junction unmatched. Germline V gives CDR1 LNHDA, CDR2 SQIVND (reference sequence). There are 14 residues in the CDR3. The CDR3 reads CASSTAGTYNEQFF. CDR3 coding DNA: TGTGCCAGTAGTACAGCGGGAACCTACAATGAGCAGTTCTTC.

V is TRBV7-5 and J is TRBJ2-7; the table calls TRBD1, which could not be checked here. TRBV7-5 is a known pseudogene. The CDR3 totals 15 residues. The CDR3 is CASSAGTGQSYEQYF. In DNA form, the CDR3 reads TGTGCCAGCAGCGCGGGGACAGGACAATCCTACGAGCAGTACTTC.

The V and J genes are TRBV7-7 and TRBJ2-3, with TRBD2 matching over 12 bases. The CDR3 has 14 residues. V trimming: 5 bases; J trimming: 5 bases; junction bases outside the gene matches: 2. CDR1 SSHAT and CDR2 FNYEAQ come from the germline V gene (reference sequence). The CDR3, as DNA: TGTGCCAGCAGCCAGGGACTAGCGGGAGATACGCAGTATTTT. Residues: CASSQGLAGDTQYF.

The V and J genes are TRBV5-1 and TRBJ2-7, with a tentative D call TRBD1 (5 bases). Germline CDR1 and CDR2: SGHRS and YFSETQ. The CDR3 has 15 residues. Trimming took 0 bases from V and 3 from J, leaving 13 bases between them. The CDR3 sequence is CASSLEGRVFYEQYF. The CDR3 bases are TGCGCCAGCAGCTTGGAGGGCAGGGTTTTCTACGAGCAGTACTTC.

The V call is TRBV7-4, the J call TRBJ2-5; 9 bases agree with TRBD1. The V gene's germline CDR1 is SGHVT and CDR2 SQSDAQ. V trimming: 5 bases; J trimming: 5 bases; junction bases outside the gene matches: 12. The CDR3 is 16 residues long. CDR3: CASSPDRGELSETQYF. The CDR3 DNA reads TGTGCCAGCAGCCCCGACAGGGGGGAGCTCTCCGAGACCCAGTACTTC.

J is TRBJ1-2 and V is TRBV19, with 7 bases matching TRBD1. Germline CDR1 LNHDA, CDR2 SQIVND (reference sequence). Trimming took 6 bases from V and 5 from J; bases not matched to a gene: 6. The CDR3 is 13 residues long. The CDR3 DNA reads as TGTGCCAGTAGCTACGGGACAGCTTATGGCTACACCTTC. Amino acids: CASSYGTAYGYTF.